A single TCR beta chain is shown here with its context. In the original workflow: How many nucleated cells were present was estimated from reference gene primer amplification. The method was immunoSEQ multiplex PCR; TCRdb's version includes in-frame clones alone and lacks a portion of them. D and trimming come from the DNA, and the V and J calls and clone size come from that table. The sample lists roughly 140,000 clones, less than 85% occurring once. The entry originates in a study of blood T cell repertoires in COVID-19. Study details: Sites in the United States, Italy and Spain provided acute and convalescent COVID-19 samples.

The clonotype was recovered from a woman of 80 years or more in a cohort sampled during active or convalescent COVID-19. Input material: peripheral blood.

CDR3 nucleotides: TGTGCCAGCAGCACAAGACTAGCGGGGCCCCAAGAGACCCAGTACTTC. This sequence encodes CASSTRLAGPQETQYF. The chain has TRBV11-2 and TRBJ2-5, with TRBD2 matching 11 bases. The CDR3 runs to 16 residues. With 5 bases clipped from V and 1 base from J, the junction kept 6 bases outside the gene matches. From germline, CDR1 is SGHAT and CDR2 FQNNGV.